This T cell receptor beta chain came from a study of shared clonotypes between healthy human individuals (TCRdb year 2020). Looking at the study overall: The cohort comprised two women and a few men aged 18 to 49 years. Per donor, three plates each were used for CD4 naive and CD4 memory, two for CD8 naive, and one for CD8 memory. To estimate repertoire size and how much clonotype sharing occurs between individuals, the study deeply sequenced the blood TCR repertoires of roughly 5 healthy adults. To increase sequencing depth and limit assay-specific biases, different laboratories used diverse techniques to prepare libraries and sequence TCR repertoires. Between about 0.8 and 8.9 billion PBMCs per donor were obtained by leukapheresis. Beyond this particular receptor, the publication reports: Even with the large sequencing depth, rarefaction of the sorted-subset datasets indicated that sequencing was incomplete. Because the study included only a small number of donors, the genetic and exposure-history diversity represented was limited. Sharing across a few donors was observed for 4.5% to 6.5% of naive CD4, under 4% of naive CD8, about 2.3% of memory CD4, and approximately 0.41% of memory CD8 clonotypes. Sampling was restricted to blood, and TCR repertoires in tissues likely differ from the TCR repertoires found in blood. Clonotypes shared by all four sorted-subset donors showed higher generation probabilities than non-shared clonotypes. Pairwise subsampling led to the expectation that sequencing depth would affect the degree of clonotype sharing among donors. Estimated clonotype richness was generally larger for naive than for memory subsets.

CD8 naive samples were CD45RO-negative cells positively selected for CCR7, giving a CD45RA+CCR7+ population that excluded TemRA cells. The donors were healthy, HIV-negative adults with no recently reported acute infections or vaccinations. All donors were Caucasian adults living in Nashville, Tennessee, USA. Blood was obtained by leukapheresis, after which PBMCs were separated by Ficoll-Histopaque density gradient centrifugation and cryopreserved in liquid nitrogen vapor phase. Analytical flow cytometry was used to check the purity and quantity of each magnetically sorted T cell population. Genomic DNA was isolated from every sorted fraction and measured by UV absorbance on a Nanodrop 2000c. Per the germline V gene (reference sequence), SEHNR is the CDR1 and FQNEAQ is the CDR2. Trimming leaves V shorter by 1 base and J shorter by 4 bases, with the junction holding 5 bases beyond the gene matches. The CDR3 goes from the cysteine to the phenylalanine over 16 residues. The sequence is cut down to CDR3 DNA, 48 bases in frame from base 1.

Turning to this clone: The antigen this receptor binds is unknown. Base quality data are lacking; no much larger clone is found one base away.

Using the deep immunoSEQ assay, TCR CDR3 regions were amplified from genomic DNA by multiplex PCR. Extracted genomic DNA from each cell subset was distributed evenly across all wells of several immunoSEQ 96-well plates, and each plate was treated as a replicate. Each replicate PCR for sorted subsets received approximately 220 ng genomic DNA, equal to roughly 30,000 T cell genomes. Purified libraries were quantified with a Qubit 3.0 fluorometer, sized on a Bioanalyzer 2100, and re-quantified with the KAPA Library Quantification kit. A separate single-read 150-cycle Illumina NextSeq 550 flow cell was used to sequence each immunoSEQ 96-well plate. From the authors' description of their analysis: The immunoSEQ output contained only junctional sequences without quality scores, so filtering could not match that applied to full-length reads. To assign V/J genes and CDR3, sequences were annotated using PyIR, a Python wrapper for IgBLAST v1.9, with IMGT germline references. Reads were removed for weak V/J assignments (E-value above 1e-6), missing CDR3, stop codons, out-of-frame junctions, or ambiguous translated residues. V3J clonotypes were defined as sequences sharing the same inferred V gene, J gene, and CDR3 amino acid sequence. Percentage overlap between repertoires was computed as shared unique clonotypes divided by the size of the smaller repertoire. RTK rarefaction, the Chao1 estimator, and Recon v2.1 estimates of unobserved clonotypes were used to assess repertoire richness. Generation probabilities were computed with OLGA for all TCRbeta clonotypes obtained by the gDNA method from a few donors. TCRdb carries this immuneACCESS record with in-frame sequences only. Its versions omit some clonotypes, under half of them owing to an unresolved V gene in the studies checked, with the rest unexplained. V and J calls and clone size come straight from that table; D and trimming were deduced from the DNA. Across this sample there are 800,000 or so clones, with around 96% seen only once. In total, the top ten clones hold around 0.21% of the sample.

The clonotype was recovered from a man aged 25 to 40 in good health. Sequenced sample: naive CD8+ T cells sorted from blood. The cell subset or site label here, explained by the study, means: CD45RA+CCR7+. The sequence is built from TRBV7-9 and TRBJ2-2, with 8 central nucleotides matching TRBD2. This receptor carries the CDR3 CASSLVLAESTGELFF. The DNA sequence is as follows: TGTGCCAGCAGCTTAGTACTAGCGGAGAGCACCGGGGAGCTGTTTTTT.